The 3 T cell receptor beta chains below were found in one sample sequenced in a study of cytomegalovirus exposure and HLA in healthy donors. PCR involved 60 Vbeta and 13 Jbeta primers. The method was immunoSEQ multiplex PCR; TCRdb's version includes in-frame clones alone and lacks a portion of them. Of 120,000 to 150,000 clones in the sample, less than 85% were seen once. Sequenced: PBMCs. The receptor set was obtained from a man aged 35-49 years in good health and CMV-seropositive.

CDR3 in amino acids: CASSQDGGLAGNQETQYF. The CDR3 coding sequence is TGCGCCAGCAGCCAAGATGGTGGACTAGCGGGAAACCAAGAGACCCAGTACTTC. The V and J genes are TRBV4-1 and TRBJ2-5; TRBD2 aligns across 12 bases. There are 18 residues in the CDR3. Germline loops: CDR1 MGHRA, CDR2 YSYEKL. V trimming: 0 bases; J trimming: 0 bases; junction bases outside the gene matches: 5.

The chain uses TRBV6-1 and TRBJ1-1; D perhaps matches TRBD1 (5 bases). Deletions cut 2 bases from V and 0 bases from J, with 13 bases between. Germline loops: CDR1 MNHNS, CDR2 SASEGT. CDR3 length: 16 amino acids. The CDR3 DNA is TGTGCCAGCAGTGAATTAACAGGATGGGTGAACACTGAAGCTTTCTTT. Amino acid sequence: CASSELTGWVNTEAFF.

This clone was recorded a few times. The rearrangement joins TRBV5-1 to TRBJ2-3, with D tentatively TRBD2 (6 bases). The CDR3 is 15 amino acids. The germline CDR1 and CDR2 sequences are SGHRS and YFSETQ. V shed 2 bases and J shed 4 bases, with 14 bases lying between them. The CDR3 protein is CASSFWLASADTQYF. CDR3 DNA sequence: TGCGCCAGCAGCTTCTGGCTAGCGTCCGCAGATACGCAGTATTTT. Filled out from reference TRBV5-1 and TRBJ2-3, the complete variable domain reads KAGVTQTPRYLIKTRGQQVTLSCSPISGHRSVSWYQQTPGQGLQFLFEYFSETQRNKGNFPGRFSGRQFSNSRSEMNVSTLELGDSALYLCASSFWLASADTQYFGPGTRLTVL.